The 32 T cell receptor beta chains given below trace back to one sample, sequenced in a study of shared clonotypes between healthy human individuals. Method: immunoSEQ multiplex PCR; TCRdb's copy keeps in-frame clones and lacks some. The repertoire has some 2.1 million clones, around 95% of them found once; the top ten carry under 0.15%. Sequencing was performed on naive CD4+ T cells sorted from blood. Subset here: CD45RA+ positively selected. These receptors were collected from a man between 18 and 35 years old in good health.

The chain joins TRBV6-5 to TRBJ2-1; unclear D gene. Germline lookup yields CDR1 MNHEY and CDR2 SVGAGI. Trimming removed 2 bases from V and 6 bases from J, with 14 bases in between. There are 15 residues in the CDR3. CDR3 amino acids: CASSYTFLVGNEQFF. In nucleotides, the CDR3 is TGTGCCAGCAGTTACACTTTCCTAGTAGGCAATGAGCAGTTCTTC.

The DNA of the CDR3 is TGTGCCAGCAGCGCCAATGCCGGGACTGGTGGCTACACCTTC. It yields the protein CASSANAGTGGYTF. The chain joins TRBV11-2 to TRBJ1-2; TRBD1 is a possible D gene (5 bases). The V gene's germline CDR1 is SGHAT and CDR2 FQNNGV. This CDR3 comprises 14 residues. Trimming removed 5 bases at V and 7 bases at J, with 17 bases between.

The chain uses TRBV6-1 and TRBJ1-3; tentatively, D is TRBD1 (5 bases). Germline V gene data show CDR1 as MNHNS and CDR2 as SASEGT. CDR3 length: 17 residues. V gave up 0 bases and J gave up 2 bases, with 14 bases separating them. Here the CDR3 DNA reads TGTGCCAGCAGTGAAGCACCCGGGACGGCGACTGGAAACACCATATATTTT. Encoded protein: CASSEAPGTATGNTIYF.

The chain is built from TRBV7-2 and TRBJ2-4, with D uncertain. V lost 3 bases, J lost 1 base, and 7 bases lay in between. Germline V gives CDR1 SGHTA, CDR2 FQGNSA. The CDR3 is 14 residues long. CDR3 DNA: TGTGCCAGCAGCTTTGTTATGGCCAAAAACATTCAGTACTTC. Translated, it gives CASSFVMAKNIQYF.

The chain combines TRBV5-5 with TRBJ1-1; D gene unclear. The germline CDR1 and CDR2 sequences are SGHKS and YYEKEE (reference sequence). The CDR3 runs to 12 residues. V was shortened by 5 bases and J by 0 bases, with 5 bases between the two germline ends. The CDR3 sequence: CASSVMNTEAFF. The CDR3 nucleotides read TGTGCCAGCAGTGTGATGAACACTGAAGCTTTCTTT.

Worth noting for this clone: Other DNA sequences in the same sample also yield this CDR3. The chain employs TRBV28 and TRBJ2-1, with TRBD2 matching over 9 bases. This CDR3 is built from 14 residues. Germline V gene data show CDR1 as MDHEN and CDR2 as SYDVKM. The V and J ends lost 4 bases and 7 bases, in that order; junction bases with no gene match: 5. The CDR3 reads CASSSSGGSNEQFF. The CDR3 DNA reads TGTGCCAGCAGTTCAAGCGGGGGGAGTAATGAGCAGTTCTTC.

V gene TRBV7-2 combines with J gene TRBJ2-7, with D perhaps TRBD2 (6 bases). The CDR3 runs to 15 residues. V shed 1 base and J shed 6 bases, with 16 bases lying between them. CDR1 and CDR2 (germline): SGHTA, FQGNSA. CDR3 loop: CASSLDLGSPGEQYF. CDR3 in DNA: TGTGCCAGCAGCTTAGACCTCGGGAGTCCGGGCGAGCAGTACTTC.

The chain employs TRBV5-6 and TRBJ2-7; 10 bases are a match to TRBD2. The CDR3 consists of 16 residues. Germline loops: CDR1 SGHDT, CDR2 YYEEEE. The ends lost 0 bases at V and 0 bases at J; junction bases unmatched: 3. DNA for the CDR3: TGTGCCAGCAGCTTGGTAGCGGGGGGCCTCTCCTACGAGCAGTACTTC. It is translated as CASSLVAGGLSYEQYF.

The chain has TRBV15 and TRBJ1-6; 7 positions match TRBD1. The CDR3 has 14 residues. The V gene's germline CDR1 is LNHNV and CDR2 YYDKDF (reference sequence). V trimming: 4 bases; J trimming: 6 bases; junction bases outside the gene matches: 3. The CDR3 DNA reads TGTGCCACCAGCACCAGACAGGGTAATTCACCCCTCCACTTT. Translating it yields CATSTRQGNSPLHF.

Comments on this clone: A much larger clone differs from this one at a single base, so this may be a read error. J is TRBJ1-2 and V is TRBV5-1, with D tentatively TRBD1 (5 bases). Between the trimmed V and J ends, which lost 0 bases and 7 bases, there was a span of 19 bases. This CDR3 is built from 16 residues. Germline CDR1 is SGHRS and CDR2 is YFSETQ. The CDR3 nucleotides read TGCGCCAGCAGCTTGGCTTACGGAGACAGAACTGGTGGCTACACCTTC. This sequence encodes CASSLAYGDRTGGYTF.

V is TRBV5-1 and J is TRBJ1-6; D remains unclear. V was clipped by 7 bases and J by 3 bases, with 17 bases between them. The CDR3 is 16 amino acids. CDR1 and CDR2 (germline): SGHRS, YFSETQ. This CDR3 is CASGRGVVGYNSPLHF. The CDR3 DNA reads TGCGCCAGCGGCAGAGGTGTTGTCGGCTATAATTCACCCCTCCACTTT.

The V and J genes are TRBV5-4 and TRBJ2-2, with D tentatively TRBD2 (5 bases). The V gene lost 4 bases and the J gene lost 2 bases, with 21 bases spanning the gap. Germline assignment: CDR1 SGHNT and CDR2 YYREEE (reference sequence). The CDR3 is 18 amino acids. The CDR3 loop reads CASSGAYFGGGNTGELFF. DNA for the CDR3: TGTGCCAGCAGCGGTGCGTACTTTGGAGGCGGAAACACCGGGGAGCTGTTTTTT.

The chain recombines TRBV18 with TRBJ2-7, with 8 bases lining up with TRBD2. The V and J ends lost 4 bases and 4 bases, in that order; junction bases with no gene match: 9. Germline assignment: CDR1 KGHSH and CDR2 LQKENI. The CDR3 runs 15 residues. CDR3: CASSQAPTSEYEQYF. As DNA, the CDR3 is TGTGCCAGCTCACAGGCCCCGACTAGCGAGTACGAGCAGTACTTC.

The gene calls are TRBV11-1 and TRBJ2-7; TRBD1 aligns across 8 bases. The germline gives CDR1 SGHAT, CDR2 FQDESV (reference sequence). The ends lost 5 bases at V and 4 bases at J; junction bases unmatched: 7. This CDR3 has 14 residues. The CDR3 sequence: CASSDDRGYYEQYF. Here the CDR3 DNA reads TGTGCCAGCAGCGACGACAGGGGCTATTACGAGCAGTACTTC.

This chain uses TRBV14 with TRBJ2-7; the D is unclear. Per the germline V gene, CDR1 is SGHDN and CDR2 is FVKESK. The CDR3 sequence is 11 residues long. V lost 7 bases and J lost 9, with 13 bases in between. The CDR3 loop reads CASTNGFAQYF. The CDR3 DNA reads as TGTGCCAGCACCAACGGGTTTGCGCAGTACTTC.

Worth noting for this clone: The sample carries other DNA sequences with the same CDR3. The genes are TRBV18 and TRBJ2-3, with 11 bases that match TRBD2. Germline loops: CDR1 KGHSH, CDR2 LQKENI. CDR3 length: 14 amino acids. Trimming cost V 3 bases and J 5 bases; bases outside gene matches: 1. The CDR3 coding sequence is TGTGCCAGCTCACCTCTAGCGGGAGGAGATACGCAGTATTTT. Protein: CASSPLAGGDTQYF.

The chain has TRBV7-2 and TRBJ2-2; no reliable D call. Trimming cost V 3 bases and J 6 bases, with 11 bases left between them. This CDR3 has 14 residues. Germline-derived CDR1 and CDR2 are SGHTA and FQGNSA. CDR3 in amino acids: CASSLALSAGELFF. Here the CDR3 DNA reads TGTGCCAGCAGCTTGGCGCTGAGCGCCGGGGAGCTGTTTTTT.

CDR3 nucleotide sequence: TGCAGCGCAAGATTCTCTGGAAACACCATATATTTT. It is translated as CSARFSGNTIYF. V gene TRBV29-1 combines with J gene TRBJ1-3; the D is unclear. V was pared by 7 bases and J by 0 bases, with 7 bases between. Germline V CDR1 and CDR2: SQVTM, ANQGSEA. This CDR3 comprises 12 residues.

The rearrangement links TRBV6-5 to TRBJ2-1; D may correspond to TRBD1 or TRBD2 (5 bases each). Per germline, CDR1 MNHEY and CDR2 SVGAGI. The CDR3 sequence is 13 residues long. V lost 6 bases, J lost 7 bases, and 13 bases lay in between. Here the CDR3 reads CASRTGLGNEQFF. For the CDR3, the DNA is TGTGCCAGCAGAACGGGGCTGGGGAATGAGCAGTTCTTC.

The rearrangement links TRBV4-1 to TRBJ2-5; D is unresolved. The CDR3 runs 14 residues. V was clipped by 1 base and J by 0 bases, with 6 bases between them. CDR1 is MGHRA and CDR2 is YSYEKL in the germline V gene. The CDR3 here is CASSQVQYQETQYF. DNA of the CDR3: TGCGCCAGCAGCCAAGTTCAGTACCAAGAGACCCAGTACTTC.

This chain joins TRBV27 and TRBJ1-3; tentative D call: TRBD1 (5 bases). The germline V and J ends were trimmed by 2 bases and 0 bases, with 20 bases remaining between them. CDR3 length: 19 residues. Germline loops: CDR1 MNHEY, CDR2 SMNVEV (reference sequence). The chain's CDR3 is CASSLGGARVLFSGNTIYF. The CDR3 bases are TGTGCCAGCAGTTTAGGAGGGGCCCGGGTCCTTTTCTCTGGAAACACCATATATTTT.

The rearrangement links TRBV5-1 to TRBJ1-6; D not resolved. The V end was cut by 1 base, the J end by 5 bases, with 13 bases between. This CDR3 has 16 amino acids. CDR1 and CDR2 from the germline V gene are SGHRS and YFSETQ. CDR3 protein: CASSLRPIANNSPLHF. The CDR3 DNA follows: TGCGCCAGCAGCTTGAGGCCGATAGCCAATAATTCACCCCTCCACTTT.

This rearrangement joins TRBV2 to TRBJ1-1, with 7 bases fitting TRBD1. This CDR3 region has 15 residues. V lost 7 bases to trimming and J lost 4 bases; unmatched junction nucleotides: 12. CDR1 is SNHLY, CDR2 FYNNEI, per germline. The CDR3 region is CASTPSGGRGTEAFF. DNA of the CDR3: TGTGCCAGCACCCCATCAGGGGGTAGGGGCACTGAAGCTTTCTTT.

To note about this clone: The sample contains more than one DNA sequence encoding this CDR3. The chain employs TRBV11-3 and TRBJ2-7, with D unresolved. V was shortened by 2 bases and J by 3 bases, with 8 bases between the two germline ends. Germline CDR1 and CDR2: SGHNT and YENEEA. This CDR3 contains 13 residues. Here the CDR3 reads CASSLRGSYEQYF. The CDR3 DNA is TGTGCCAGCAGCTTAAGAGGTAGCTACGAGCAGTACTTC.

This sequence joins TRBV6-5 and TRBJ1-2, with TRBD1 as a possible D gene (5 bases). This CDR3 has 14 amino acids. The ends were cut back, 6 bases at V and 12 bases at J, with 23 bases in the middle. CDR1 is MNHEY and CDR2 is SVGAGI in the germline V gene. The DNA of the CDR3 is TGTGCCAGCAGACGACTAGCTGGGACGGCCTCTGACACCTTC. It specifies CASRRLAGTASDTF.

The V call is TRBV19, the J call TRBJ2-1, with D possibly matching TRBD2 (5 bases). CDR3 length: 16 residues. CDR1 and CDR2 from the germline V gene are LNHDA and SQIVND (reference sequence). V was shortened by 7 bases and J by 4 bases, with 20 bases between the two germline ends. The CDR3 loop is CASKGSWSGIYNEQFF. Written as DNA, the CDR3 is TGTGCCAGTAAGGGAAGCTGGTCGGGGATTTACAATGAGCAGTTCTTC.

The chain employs TRBV5-1 and TRBJ2-7, with D possibly being TRBD1 or TRBD2 (5 bases each). The CDR3 is 16 residues long. Trimming left V 4 bases short and J 3 bases short, with 20 bases between. Germline V gives CDR1 SGHRS, CDR2 YFSETQ. CDR3 amino acids: CASSVGPVGKDYEQYF. The CDR3 nucleotides read TGCGCCAGCAGCGTGGGACCGGTGGGGAAGGACTACGAGCAGTACTTC.

V and J are TRBV10-2 and TRBJ2-7; 7 positions match TRBD1. CDR3 length equals 13 residues. J was trimmed by 2 bases and V by 10 bases; bases with no gene match: 8. Germline-derived CDR1 and CDR2 are WSHSY and SAAADI. The CDR3 spells CATRDSPAYEQYF. CDR3 in DNA: TGCGCCACCCGGGACAGTCCTGCCTACGAGCAGTACTTC.

The chain has TRBV11-3 and TRBJ2-2; no definite D call. The V gene's germline CDR1 is SGHNT and CDR2 YENEEA. V lost 5 bases and J 4 bases, leaving 11 bases between the germline ends. The CDR3 spans 14 residues. For the CDR3, the DNA is TGTGCCAGCAGCCCCCGCGGCAGCACCGGGGAGCTGTTTTTT. Its translation: CASSPRGSTGELFF.

The rearrangement links TRBV5-1 to TRBJ1-4; 8 nucleotides agree with TRBD1. The CDR3 is 13 amino acids. The germline V gene has CDR1 SGHRS and CDR2 YFSETQ. Trimming cost V 4 bases and J 8 bases; bases outside gene matches: 4. DNA for the CDR3: TGCGCCAGCAGCACGGGACAGGCAGAAAAACTGTTTTTT. This translates into CASSTGQAEKLFF. The variable domain in full, completed from reference TRBV5-1 and TRBJ1-4, reads KAGVTQTPRYLIKTRGQQVTLSCSPISGHRSVSWYQQTPGQGLQFLFEYFSETQRNKGNFPGRFSGRQFSNSRSEMNVSTLELGDSALYLCASSTGQAEKLFFGSGTQLSVL.

The rearrangement joins TRBV27 to TRBJ2-1; TRBD2 matches 8 bases. The CDR3 consists of 15 residues. CDR1 MNHEY and CDR2 SMNVEV come from the germline V gene (reference sequence). The V gene end was trimmed by 6 bases and the J gene end by 3 bases; junction bases not matched to a gene: 7. In nucleotides, the CDR3 is TGTGCCAGCAGACGAGCGGGGGACGGCTACAATGAGCAGTTCTTC. This encodes CASRRAGDGYNEQFF.

The V gene is TRBV19, the J gene TRBJ2-7; 7 bases map to TRBD2. V was pared by 5 bases and J by 4 bases, with 8 bases of the junction left unmatched. The germline gives CDR1 LNHDA, CDR2 SQIVND (reference sequence). This CDR3 is built from 14 residues. CDR3 coding DNA: TGTGCCAGTAGTTTGACCGGGACTACTTACGAGCAGTACTTC. Translating it yields CASSLTGTTYEQYF. The entire variable domain, with the rest obtained from reference TRBV19 and TRBJ2-7, is as follows: DGGITQSPKYLFRKEGQNVTLSCEQNLNHDAMYWYRQDPGQGLRLIYYSQIVNDFQKGDIAEGYSVSREKKESFPLTVTSAQKNPTAFYLCASSLTGTTYEQYFGPGTRLTVT.